Each of the 2 T cell receptor beta chains below was sequenced from the same sample in a study of T cell changes during pregnancy in multiple sclerosis. Libraries were prepared by immunoSEQ multiplex PCR; TCRdb keeps only in-frame clonotypes and omits some of them. The sample holds about 59,000 clones; roughly 94% are singletons and the top ten take under 3%. The sample consisted of CD8+ T cells from peripheral blood mononuclear cells, taken after pregnancy. All receptors derive from a female donor with multiple sclerosis, enrolled in a pregnancy study.

The chain joins TRBV19 to TRBJ2-2; D may be TRBD1 (6 bases). The CDR3 is 16 residues long. Trimming shortened V by 1 base and J by 5 bases, and 14 bases separated the two germline ends. Germline CDR1 and CDR2: LNHDA and SQIVND (reference sequence). Here the CDR3 DNA reads TGTGCCAGTAGTATAGGTCAGGGGATTGGGACCGGGGAGCTGTTTTTT. Protein product: CASSIGQGIGTGELFF.

The chain couples TRBV10-3 to TRBJ1-5, with D unclear. The CDR3 runs to 15 residues. Trimming left V 3 bases short and J 0 bases short, with 9 bases between. The germline gives CDR1 ENHRY, CDR2 SYGVKD. CDR3 bases: TGTGCCATCAGTGATTCCGGGGATAGCAATCAGCCCCAGCATTTT. As protein: CAISDSGDSNQPQHF.